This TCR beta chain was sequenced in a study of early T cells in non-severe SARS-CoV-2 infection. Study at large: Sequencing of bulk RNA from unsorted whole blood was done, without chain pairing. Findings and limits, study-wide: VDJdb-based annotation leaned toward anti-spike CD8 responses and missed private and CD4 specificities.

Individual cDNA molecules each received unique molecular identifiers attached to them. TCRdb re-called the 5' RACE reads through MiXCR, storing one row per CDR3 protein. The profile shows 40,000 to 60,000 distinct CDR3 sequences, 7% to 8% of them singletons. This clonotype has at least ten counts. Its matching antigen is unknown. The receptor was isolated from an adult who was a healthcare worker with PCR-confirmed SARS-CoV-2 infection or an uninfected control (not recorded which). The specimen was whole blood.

CDR3 loop: CAWSVGDRAPQHF. Here the CDR3 DNA reads TGTGCCTGGAGTGTAGGGGACAGGGCGCCCCAGCATTTT. V usage is TRBV30 and J usage is TRBJ1-5, with 9 bases identical to TRBD1. This CDR3 has 13 residues. V dropped 0 bases and J dropped 9; count of bases not matched to a gene: 3. Germline V lookup: CDR1 GTSNPN, CDR2 SVGIG (reference sequence). Combining the CDR3 with reference TRBV30 and TRBJ1-5 gives the whole variable domain SQTIHQWPATLVQPVGSPLSLECTVEGTSNPNLYWYRQAAGRGLQLLFYSVGIGQISSEVPQNLSASRPQDRQFILSSKKLLLSDSGFYLCAWSVGDRAPQHFGDGTRLSIL.